These 11 T cell receptor beta chains were all obtained from the same sample, sequenced in a study of T-cell memory formation after mild COVID-19. TCRdb called the 5' RACE reads again in MiXCR, with one record for every CDR3 protein. The top ten clones hold about 22% of a sample with approximately 390,000 distinct CDR3 sequences, 15% to 20% of them seen once. The sequencing sample was made of PBMCs or a T cell subset sorted from them (not recorded which). Source of these receptors: a man in his late teens or twenties who had mild COVID-19 (a few samples of this study predate the infection). Cell type and time point are not known.

This clonotype occurred a few times. The chain uses TRBV19 and TRBJ2-7, with D possibly matching TRBD1 (6 bases). The CDR3 spans 16 residues. Trimming left V 3 bases short and J 3 bases short, with 18 bases between. The germline V gene has CDR1 LNHDA and CDR2 SQIVND (reference sequence). DNA of the CDR3: TGTGCCAGTAGTATCCCCTCGACAGGATCCTGCTACGAGCAGTACGTC. It translates to CASSIPSTGSCYEQYV.

The V call is TRBV10-3, the J call TRBJ2-1; a weak D match, TRBD2 (5 bases). Looked up from germline, CDR1 is ENHRY and CDR2 is SYGVKD. V lost 6 bases and J 15 bases, leaving 15 bases between the germline ends. The CDR3 is made up of 11 amino acids. CDR3 sequence (DNA): TGTGCCATCAGGGACCTCAGCGGTATGTTCTTC. As protein: CAIRDLSGMFF.

This clonotype was detected a few times. This chain links TRBV10-3 with TRBJ2-7, with 7 bases fitting TRBD1. J gave up 0 bases and V 9 bases, and 2 bases lay outside the gene matches. The CDR3 spans 12 residues. Germline CDR1 and CDR2: ENHRY and SYGVKD. The CDR3 is CAIGDSSYEQYV. The CDR3 DNA reads as TGTGCCATAGGGGACAGCTCCTACGAGCAGTACGTC.

This clonotype was recorded a few times. The genes are TRBV7-2 and TRBJ1-5; D gene uncertain. The CDR3 totals 12 residues. V was clipped by 4 bases and J by 6 bases, with 7 bases between them. Germline CDR1 and CDR2: SGHTA and FQGNSA. Here the CDR3 reads CASSSLTQPQHF. CDR3 sequence (DNA): TGTGCCAGCAGCTCCCTGACTCAGCCCCAGCATTTT.

In its sample, this clonotype was seen a few times. The chain has TRBV20-1 and TRBJ2-1; 9 nucleotides match TRBD1. The CDR3 sequence is 16 residues long. Germline CDR1 DFQATT, CDR2 SNEGSKA (reference sequence). V gave up 0 bases and J gave up 3 bases; unmatched junction bases: 6. The CDR3 region is CSARDAPGQGYNEQFF. The DNA of the CDR3 is TGCAGTGCTAGAGACGCTCCGGGACAGGGCTACAATGAGCAGTTCTTC.

This clonotype was observed a few times. An end of the junction differs from the germline gene, which may be a read error. The chain couples TRBV9 to TRBJ2-5; TRBD2 matches 8 bases. Germline CDR1 and CDR2: SGDLS and YYNGEE. There are 13 residues in the CDR3. DNA for the CDR3: TGTGCCAGCAGCGAAACGACCGGGACTAGATTAACCTTC. Protein product: CASSETTGTRLTF.

V is TRBV20-1 and J is TRBJ2-1; 7 bases are shared with TRBD2. Germline-derived CDR1 and CDR2 are DFQATT and SNEGSKA (reference sequence). CDR3 size: 11 residues. CDR3 sequence (DNA): TGCAGCTTGACTAGCAGGAATGAGCAGTTCTTC. It yields the protein CSLTSRNEQFF.

The rearrangement uses TRBV12-3 or TRBV12-4 and TRBJ1-4; 9 bases line up with TRBD1. The CDR3 sequence is 15 residues long. Trimming at V came to 3 bases and at J to 7 bases, leaving 6 bases not matched to a gene. CDR3 in DNA: TGTGCCAGCAGTTTTTCGACAGGGGGTTCTGAAAAACTGTTTTTT. This gives the protein CASSFSTGGSEKLFF.

This clonotype has a count of ten or more. The chain has TRBV20-1 and TRBJ1-5; possibly TRBD1 for D (5 bases). The germline CDR1 and CDR2 sequences are DFQATT and SNEGSKA (reference sequence). The V and J ends lost 2 bases and 4 bases respectively, with 24 bases between them. The CDR3 length is 18 residues. CDR3 DNA: TGCAGTGCTAGAAAACTCCTCCGGGGGAGGAAGGTTAATCAGCCCCAGCATTTT. Translated, it gives CSARKLLRGRKVNQPQHF.

This clonotype has a count of ten or more. The chain employs TRBV12-3 or TRBV12-4 and TRBJ2-1; D tentatively reads TRBD1 or TRBD2 (5 bases each). V was pared by 6 bases and J by 7 bases, with 19 bases between. CDR3 length equals 15 residues. The CDR3 DNA follows: TGTGCCAGCAGGGCGCGGGCTGGGGCAGGGAATGAGCAGTTCTTC. The encoded protein is CASRARAGAGNEQFF.

This sequence joins TRBV20-1 and TRBJ1-3; no definite D call. Per germline, CDR1 DFQATT and CDR2 SNEGSKA (reference sequence). There are 12 residues in the CDR3. V was clipped by 7 bases and J by 0 bases, with 7 bases between them. In DNA, the CDR3 is TGCAGTGTGCCGGGCTCTGGAAACACCATATATTTT. It yields the protein CSVPGSGNTIYF.